One sample yielded the 30 T cell receptor beta chains listed below, sequenced in a study of PD-1 blockade in mismatch repair-deficient tumors. Profiling relied on immunoSEQ multiplex PCR, and the TCRdb table lists in-frame clones only, not all of them. Of some 84,000 clones in the sample, 81% were seen once. This material consisted of peripheral blood, taken 12 weeks after starting pembrolizumab. The receptors here all came from an adult with mismatch repair-deficient cancer.

The V gene is TRBV28, the J gene TRBJ2-2; perhaps D is TRBD1 or TRBD2 (8 bases each). V lost 7 bases to trimming and J lost 7 bases, with 16 bases between them. This CDR3 is built from 14 residues. CDR1 is MDHEN, CDR2 SYDVKM, per germline. The CDR3 DNA reads as TGTGCCAGCATAAGTAGCGGGACAGGCGGGGAGCTGTTTTTT. It yields the protein CASISSGTGGELFF.

The chain joins TRBV9 to TRBJ2-2; no definite D call. The length of the CDR3 is 11 residues. Between the trimmed V and J ends, which lost 3 bases and 8 bases, there was a span of 5 bases. The germline V gene encodes CDR1 SGDLS and CDR2 YYNGEE. CDR3 loop: CASSDGGELFF. In DNA, the CDR3 is TGTGCCAGCAGCGATGGGGGGGAGCTGTTTTTT.

The V and J genes are TRBV7-3 and TRBJ1-1; D gene uncertain. The V and J ends lost 4 bases and 2 bases respectively, with 8 bases between them. Germline loops: CDR1 SGHTA, CDR2 FQGTGA. This CDR3 region has 13 residues. The CDR3 nucleotides are TGTGCCAGCAGCTATAAGGGAAACACTGAAGCTTTCTTT. This encodes CASSYKGNTEAFF. The variable domain in full, completed from reference TRBV7-3 and TRBJ1-1, reads GAGVSQTPSNKVTEKGKYVELRCDPISGHTALYWYRQSLGQGPEFLIYFQGTGAADDSGLPNDRFFAVRPEGSVSTLKIQRTERGDSAVYLCASSYKGNTEAFFGQGTRLTVV.

This clone was counted between two and nine times. The J gene is TRBJ1-5, the V gene TRBV25-1; tentative D call: TRBD1 (5 bases). The CDR3 contains 14 residues. CDR1 is MGHDK, CDR2 SYGVNS, per germline. Trimming cost V 5 bases and J 5 bases, with 13 bases left between them. This CDR3 reads CASSLLGDYQPQHF. The CDR3 bases are TGTGCCAGCAGTTTATTGGGGGATTATCAGCCCCAGCATTTT.

This chain links TRBV27 with TRBJ2-1; D is unclear. Germline V lookup: CDR1 MNHEY, CDR2 SMNVEV (reference sequence). The germline V and J ends were trimmed by 10 bases and 4 bases, with 14 bases remaining between them. This CDR3 is built from 13 residues. The CDR3 loop is CATGLSKYNEQFF. For the CDR3, the DNA is TGTGCCACCGGGCTTTCCAAATACAATGAGCAGTTCTTC.

The chain employs TRBV5-8 and TRBJ1-3; D is unresolved. The ends were cut back, 0 bases at V and 2 bases at J, with 12 bases in the middle. Germline V gives CDR1 SGHTS, CDR2 YDEGEE. The CDR3 contains 16 residues. This chain's CDR3 is CASSLVGTDPGNTIYF. CDR3 DNA sequence: TGTGCCAGCAGCTTGGTAGGAACCGACCCTGGAAACACCATATATTTT. Using reference TRBV5-8 and TRBJ1-3 for the parts outside the CDR3, the full variable domain is EAGVTQSPTHLIKTRGQQATLRCSPISGHTSVYWYQQALGLGLQFLLWYDEGEERNRGNFPPRFSGRQFPNYSSELNVNALELEDSALYLCASSLVGTDPGNTIYFGEGSWLTVV.

J is TRBJ2-5 and V is TRBV29-1, with a possible D match to TRBD2 (5 bases). CDR3 length equals 12 residues. Trimming pared 5 bases from V and 5 bases from J, leaving 12 bases between. The germline gives CDR1 SQVTM, CDR2 ANQGSEA. The CDR3 nucleotides are TGCAGCGTTTCAGGTGGCGGGGAGACCCAGTACTTC. Translation: CSVSGGGETQYF.

This rearrangement joins TRBV5-1 to TRBJ1-4; unclear D gene. Trimming removed 4 bases at V and 7 bases at J, with 5 bases between. The germline V gene has CDR1 SGHRS and CDR2 YFSETQ. This CDR3 region has 11 residues. The CDR3, as DNA: TGCGCCAGCAGCCTAGGTGAAAAACTGTTTTTT. Translated, it gives CASSLGEKLFF.

This clone was detected only a few times. The chain employs TRBV7-9 and TRBJ2-5; 9 bases map to TRBD2. Trimming cost V 1 base and J 4 bases; bases outside gene matches: 7. The CDR3 has 16 residues. Germline CDR1 and CDR2: SEHNR and FQNEAQ (reference sequence). CDR3 sequence (DNA): TGTGCCAGCAGCTTAGATTTGACAGCGGGGGGAGAGACCCAGTACTTC. It encodes CASSLDLTAGGETQYF.

In this sample, this clone turned up a few times. The J gene is TRBJ1-1, the V gene TRBV6-1; weak D call: TRBD1 (5 bases). Germline CDR1 and CDR2: MNHNS and SASEGT. This CDR3 region has 15 residues. With 1 base removed from V and 0 bases from J, the gap between germline ends came to 9 bases. DNA of the CDR3: TGTGCCAGCAGTGAAGATTGGGGGATGAACACTGAAGCTTTCTTT. Its translation: CASSEDWGMNTEAFF.

The rearrangement uses TRBV28 and TRBJ1-2; no definite D call. This CDR3 comprises 13 residues. Trimming cost V 3 bases and J 6 bases, with 11 bases left between them. In germline, CDR1 is MDHEN, CDR2 SYDVKM. The CDR3 sequence is CASSFAGYDGYTF. The CDR3 nucleotides read TGTGCCAGCAGTTTTGCAGGTTACGATGGCTACACCTTC.

The rearrangement uses TRBV11-2 and TRBJ2-2; 10 bases are shared with TRBD1. Germline CDR1 SGHAT, CDR2 FQNNGV. This CDR3 comprises 15 residues. The V segment lost 5 bases and the J segment 3 bases; nucleotides outside the gene matches: 3. The CDR3 loop reads CASSVTGGYTGELFF. The CDR3 DNA follows: TGTGCCAGCAGCGTGACAGGGGGCTACACCGGGGAGCTGTTTTTT.

V gene TRBV11-2 combines with J gene TRBJ2-1; D possibly corresponds to TRBD2 (6 bases). Trimming stripped 1 base from V and 6 bases from J, with 10 bases between. Germline CDR1 and CDR2: SGHAT and FQNNGV. This CDR3 has 14 residues. The CDR3: CASSLAGVSNEQFF. As DNA, the CDR3 is TGTGCCAGCAGCTTAGCGGGAGTTTCCAATGAGCAGTTCTTC.

This clone has just one count. J is TRBJ2-3 and V is TRBV9; a weak D match, TRBD2 (6 bases). This CDR3 has 15 residues. CDR1 is SGDLS, CDR2 YYNGEE, per germline. The germline V and J ends were trimmed by 6 bases and 4 bases, with 18 bases remaining between them. The CDR3 here is CASTASKGGPDTQYF. CDR3 bases: TGTGCCAGCACCGCCTCTAAGGGAGGCCCAGATACGCAGTATTTT.

V gene TRBV27 combines with J gene TRBJ2-5, with D perhaps matching TRBD1 or TRBD2 (5 bases each). The CDR3 consists of 17 residues. The germline V gene encodes CDR1 MNHEY and CDR2 SMNVEV (reference sequence). With 2 bases removed from V and 5 bases from J, the gap between germline ends came to 21 bases. CDR3 bases: TGTGCCAGCAGTTTAACGGGGCCTGTGCCTGGCCGGGAGACCCAGTACTTC. It codes for CASSLTGPVPGRETQYF.

This rearrangement joins TRBV19 to TRBJ2-1; 9 nucleotides line up with TRBD2. Trimming cost V 3 bases and J 3 bases; bases outside gene matches: 6. Germline assignment: CDR1 LNHDA and CDR2 SQIVND (reference sequence). The CDR3 covers 16 residues. CDR3 DNA: TGTGCCAGTAGTATTCAGTCTAGCGGGGTCTACAATGAGCAGTTCTTC. This codes for CASSIQSSGVYNEQFF.

V is TRBV7-8 and J is TRBJ2-7; 10 bases match TRBD1. Looked up from germline, CDR1 is SGHVS and CDR2 is FQNEAQ. V was pared by 0 bases and J by 4 bases, with 9 bases of the junction left unmatched. The CDR3 totals 17 residues. CDR3: CASSLAVPGQGLYEQYF. CDR3 DNA: TGTGCCAGCAGCTTAGCCGTCCCGGGACAGGGGTTATACGAGCAGTACTTC.

The chain couples TRBV7-2 to TRBJ2-3; tentative D call: TRBD2 (6 bases). Germline-derived CDR1 and CDR2 are SGHTA and FQGNSA. This CDR3 has 17 residues. The V and J ends lost 3 bases and 0 bases respectively, with 16 bases between them. The CDR3 loop is CASSLGTAQISTDTQYF. CDR3 nucleotide sequence: TGTGCCAGCAGCTTGGGGACTGCCCAAATTAGCACAGATACGCAGTATTTT.

The rearrangement uses TRBV7-9 and TRBJ2-2; D remains unclear. Trimming shortened V by 7 bases and J by 6 bases, and 12 bases separated the two germline ends. This CDR3 contains 13 residues. Germline V lookup: CDR1 SEHNR, CDR2 FQNEAQ (reference sequence). The CDR3 region has the DNA TGTGCCAGCATCTCTACCCGGCCCGGGGAGCTGTTTTTT. This gives the protein CASISTRPGELFF. The whole variable domain, filled in from reference TRBV7-9 and TRBJ2-2, reads DTGVSQNPRHKITKRGQNVTFRCDPISEHNRLYWYRQTLGQGPEFLTYFQNEAQLEKSRLLSDRFSAERPKGSFSTLEIQRTEQGDSAMYLCASISTRPGELFFGEGSRLTVL.

V gene TRBV28 combines with J gene TRBJ1-1, with TRBD1 matching 10 bases. This CDR3 is built from 15 residues. Germline V CDR1 and CDR2: MDHEN, SYDVKM. With 5 bases clipped from V and 3 bases from J, the junction kept 6 bases outside the gene matches. CDR3 in amino acids: CASSPRQGADTEAFF. As DNA, the CDR3 is TGTGCCAGCAGTCCGAGACAGGGGGCGGACACTGAAGCTTTCTTT.

The chain joins TRBV6-5 to TRBJ1-4; D is perhaps TRBD1 (5 bases). This CDR3 is 14 amino acids long. The V end lost 5 bases, the J end lost 5 bases, and 12 bases lay between the germline ends. CDR1 MNHEY and CDR2 SVGAGI come from the germline V gene. The CDR3 nucleotides read TGTGCCAGCAGTCAGGGTTTTGGGAATGAAAAACTGTTTTTT. Protein product: CASSQGFGNEKLFF.

This CDR3 is CASSLDPTYEQYF. CDR3 sequence (DNA): TGTGCCAGCAGCCTGGACCCAACCTACGAGCAGTACTTC. This chain connects TRBV5-8 to TRBJ2-7; D gene unclear. V lost 4 bases and J lost 2, with 10 bases in between. This CDR3 has 13 amino acids. Germline V CDR1 and CDR2: SGHTS, YDEGEE.

V gene TRBV2 combines with J gene TRBJ2-7; D gene ambiguous. This CDR3 comprises 18 residues. The germline CDR1 and CDR2 sequences are SNHLY and FYNNEI. Trimming stripped 3 bases from V and 1 base from J, with 22 bases between. The chain's CDR3 is CASSDVLIRPVLSYEQYF. The CDR3 region has the DNA TGTGCCAGCAGTGATGTCCTCATTCGACCAGTCTTATCCTACGAGCAGTACTTC. Complete variable domain (other parts from reference TRBV2 and TRBJ2-7): EPEVTQTPSHQVTQMGQEVILRCVPISNHLYFYWYRQILGQKVEFLVSFYNNEISEKSEIFDDQFSVERPDGSNFTLKIRSTKLEDSAMYFCASSDVLIRPVLSYEQYFGPGTRLTVT.

The rearrangement uses TRBV19 and TRBJ2-1, with TRBD2 matching over 7 bases. Germline lookup yields CDR1 LNHDA and CDR2 SQIVND (reference sequence). The CDR3 consists of 17 residues. V shed 1 base and J 4 bases; nucleotides not matched to a gene: 10. The CDR3 nucleotides are TGTGCCAGTAGTATAGTGGAGGCGGGAGCTGGTTACAATGAGCAGTTCTTC. Its translation is CASSIVEAGAGYNEQFF.

The rearrangement links TRBV6-5 to TRBJ1-1; D is unclear. Germline V gene sequence: CDR1 MNHEY, CDR2 SVGAGI. Deletions cut 7 bases from V and 4 bases from J, with 13 bases between. The CDR3 has 13 residues. In nucleotides, the CDR3 is TGTGCCAGCACCCTATCGACCGGCACTGAAGCTTTCTTT. Protein sequence: CASTLSTGTEAFF.

The rearrangement uses TRBV30 and TRBJ2-1; 12 bases match TRBD2. The V segment lost 0 bases and the J segment 7 bases; nucleotides outside the gene matches: 4. CDR1 is GTSNPN, CDR2 SVGIG, per germline (reference sequence). The CDR3 covers 15 residues. CDR3 nucleotide sequence: TGTGCCTGGAGTGTAGGACTAGCGGGACTGAATGAGCAGTTCTTC. Encoded protein: CAWSVGLAGLNEQFF.

The V call is TRBV7-9, the J call TRBJ2-7; tentative D call: TRBD2 (6 bases). Germline loops: CDR1 SEHNR, CDR2 FQNEAQ (reference sequence). Trimming removed 4 bases from V and 4 bases from J, with 14 bases in between. The CDR3 has 14 residues. CDR3 sequence: CASSSGTPIYEQYF. The CDR3 DNA sequence: TGTGCCAGCAGCTCCGGGACTCCAATATACGAGCAGTACTTC.

As DNA, the CDR3 is TGTGCCAGCAGGGGTGGAGGGGGCACAGATACGCAGTATTTT. This translates into CASRGGGGTDTQYF. The chain uses TRBV25-1 and TRBJ2-3, with D perhaps matching TRBD2 (6 bases). The CDR3 runs 14 residues. Germline assignment: CDR1 MGHDK and CDR2 SYGVNS. V was trimmed by 6 bases and J by 1 base, leaving 11 bases between them.

The CDR3 sequence: CASSGDNRGSYEQYF. The CDR3 DNA reads TGTGCCAGCAGTGGGGACAACAGGGGATCCTACGAGCAGTACTTC. This chain connects TRBV25-1 to TRBJ2-7; 7 bases match TRBD1. The CDR3 loop spans 15 amino acids. J was trimmed by 1 base and V by 4 bases; bases with no gene match: 7. Germline V gene data show CDR1 as MGHDK and CDR2 as SYGVNS.

The CDR3 region is CASSNPGVGYGYTF. CDR3 bases: TGTGCCAGCAGCAACCCAGGGGTCGGGTATGGCTACACCTTC. The chain joins TRBV7-9 to TRBJ1-2; D might be TRBD1 (6 bases). The length of the CDR3 is 14 residues. V shed 5 bases and J shed 5 bases, with 15 bases lying between them. CDR1 is SEHNR and CDR2 is FQNEAQ in the germline V gene (reference sequence). The full variable domain, with the rest looked up from reference TRBV7-9 and TRBJ1-2, is DTGVSQNPRHKITKRGQNVTFRCDPISEHNRLYWYRQTLGQGPEFLTYFQNEAQLEKSRLLSDRFSAERPKGSFSTLEIQRTEQGDSAMYLCASSNPGVGYGYTFGSGTRLTVV.